This T cell receptor (beta chain) was identified during a study of human thymus T cells. The CDR3 length is 17 residues. In germline, CDR1 is SGHAT, CDR2 FQNNGV. The V segment lost 5 bases and the J segment 4 bases; nucleotides outside the gene matches: 15. Produced via immunoSEQ multiplex PCR; TCRdb's table is partial and in-frame only. The sample has some 80,000 clones, around 96% seen once; the top ten hold 0.031%. From resections taken during corrective heart surgery, the thymus tissue was obtained. Donors were healthy Finnish infants having corrective surgery for congenital heart defects. A single count supports this clone.

J is TRBJ2-5 and V is TRBV11-2; 8 bases are a match to TRBD2. The origin of this receptor is a boy less than two years old with a congenital heart defect but otherwise immunologically healthy. The sequenced material came from thymus tissue. The CDR3 DNA is TGTGCCAGCAGCCTGACTAGCGCCCGAGAGGGGGGAGAGACCCAGTACTTC. This codes for CASSLTSAREGGETQYF.